This TCR beta chain is drawn from a study of T cell responses to AZD1222 COVID-19 vaccine. Sequencing was performed with immunoSEQ multiplex PCR; in TCRdb, only in-frame clones are kept and a portion is missing. The sample consists of approximately 60,000 clones, over 70% of them appearing once. Study outcomes and limitations: Clonal diversity may have been underestimated, and the donors were mostly white British, with more females than males.

CDR3 size: 16 residues. Trimming stripped 6 bases from V and 3 bases from J, with 18 bases between. Per the germline V gene, CDR1 is MNHEY and CDR2 is SVGEGT. This clone was seen repeatedly, ten times or more. The target antigen is unknown. The chain couples TRBV6-2 or TRBV6-3 to TRBJ1-5; tentative D call: TRBD1 (5 bases). The specimen was peripheral blood, collected on day 0 of AZD1222 vaccination. This clonotype was obtained from an adult in good health. CDR3 loop: CASSHRGIQFNQPQHF. CDR3 DNA sequence: TGTGCCAGCAGCCATAGGGGTATTCAATTCAATCAGCCCCAGCATTTT.